This T cell receptor beta chain appears in the sequencing data of a study of T-cell memory formation after mild COVID-19. Study findings and constraints: Clones that got smaller from day 15 to 85 had even CD4/CD8, while clones growing later tipped toward CD4+.

This CDR3 is built from 14 residues. Trimming cost V 3 bases and J 3 bases, with 12 bases left between them. TCRdb analysed the 5' RACE reads with MiXCR anew, one entry per CDR3 protein. The data hold roughly 100,000 distinct CDR3 sequences, with roughly 12% observed a single time. Details on this clonotype: What it binds is unknown.

The chain is built from TRBV12-3 or TRBV12-4 and TRBJ2-7, with D maybe TRBD1 (5 bases). Sequenced input: PBMCs or a T cell subset sorted from them (not recorded which). The sequence came from an adult woman who had mild COVID-19 (a few samples of this study predate the infection). Cell type and time point are not known. CDR3 nucleotide sequence: TGTGCCAGCAGTTTCTTAGGGGAAGACTACGAGCAGTACTTC. Translation: CASSFLGEDYEQYF.